The 7 T cell receptor beta chains in this list originate from one sample, sequenced in a study of cytomegalovirus exposure and HLA in healthy donors. The study ran its PCR with 60 Vbeta and 13 Jbeta primers. The repertoire was sequenced with immunoSEQ multiplex PCR; TCRdb's copy has only in-frame clones and lacks some. The profile covers about 120,000 clones, with around 80% appearing a single time and 0.95% to 1.5% taken by the ten largest. The sample was PBMCs. These receptors all stem from a female donor in good health and CMV-seronegative.

This chain links TRBV5-1 with TRBJ1-2; no clear D. In germline, CDR1 is SGHRS, CDR2 YFSETQ. The length of the CDR3 is 15 residues. The ends were cut back, 0 bases at V and 0 bases at J, with 9 bases in the middle. CDR3 in amino acids: CASSLASGTNYGYTF. CDR3 sequence (DNA): TGCGCCAGCAGCTTGGCCTCAGGAACTAACTATGGCTACACCTTC.

To note about this clone: Other DNA sequences within the sample encode an identical CDR3. The chain carries TRBV2 and TRBJ2-2; D is perhaps TRBD2 (5 bases). Germline CDR1 is SNHLY and CDR2 is FYNNEI. The CDR3 has 14 amino acids. The V end was cut by 2 bases, the J end by 7 bases, with 11 bases between. CDR3: CASSELEAGGELFF. The CDR3 DNA follows: TGTGCCAGCAGTGAACTCGAGGCGGGCGGGGAGCTGTTTTTT.

The CDR3 region is CASSLVAQSGNEQFF. CDR3 nucleotides: TGCGCCAGCAGCTTGGTTGCACAAAGCGGGAATGAGCAGTTCTTC. The chain employs TRBV5-1 and TRBJ2-1; tentatively, D is TRBD2 (6 bases). CDR3 size: 15 residues. V lost 0 bases to trimming and J lost 7 bases, with 14 bases between them. The germline gives CDR1 SGHRS, CDR2 YFSETQ.

The rearrangement uses TRBV4-1 and TRBJ1-5; weak D call: TRBD1 (5 bases). The germline CDR1 and CDR2 sequences are MGHRA and YSYEKL. There are 17 residues in the CDR3. V dropped 0 bases and J dropped 1 base, with 13 bases sitting between them. The CDR3 DNA sequence: TGCGCCAGCAGCCAAGATCTCCGTGGGGCGAGCAATCAGCCCCAGCATTTT. This encodes CASSQDLRGASNQPQHF.

The chain is built from TRBV19 and TRBJ1-1; 7 bases map to TRBD1. The CDR3 is made up of 15 amino acids. The germline CDR1 and CDR2 sequences are LNHDA and SQIVND (reference sequence). The V gene end was trimmed by 5 bases and the J gene end by 2 bases; junction bases not matched to a gene: 8. The CDR3 is CASSPRQGGNTEAFF. The DNA of the CDR3 is TGTGCCAGTAGTCCCCGACAGGGAGGTAACACTGAAGCTTTCTTT. The whole variable domain, filled in from reference TRBV19 and TRBJ1-1, reads DGGITQSPKYLFRKEGQNVTLSCEQNLNHDAMYWYRQDPGQGLRLIYYSQIVNDFQKGDIAEGYSVSREKKESFPLTVTSAQKNPTAFYLCASSPRQGGNTEAFFGQGTRLTVV.

In this sample, this clone turned up a few times. This sequence joins TRBV15 and TRBJ2-7; D is unresolved. V was trimmed by 1 base and J by 1 base, leaving 8 bases between them. CDR3 length equals 14 residues. Germline V lookup: CDR1 LNHNV, CDR2 YYDKDF (reference sequence). CDR3 coding DNA: TGTGCCACCAGCAGAGGACAAGATTCCTACGAGCAGTACTTC. Translating gives CATSRGQDSYEQYF.

This sequence joins TRBV6-4 and TRBJ1-6; 7 bases are a match to TRBD1. V shed 6 bases, J shed 6 bases, and the junction held 5 bases outside the gene matches. CDR1 is MRHNA, CDR2 SNTAGT, per germline. This CDR3 region has 14 residues. This chain's CDR3 is CASRSGTANSPLHF. In DNA, the CDR3 is TGTGCCAGCAGATCCGGGACAGCTAATTCACCCCTCCACTTT.